Here is one TCR beta chain with its context. These data come from a study of shared T cell receptors in the human thymus. Germline CDR1 and CDR2: MDHEN and SYDVKM. The CDR3 has 12 amino acids. V was clipped by 1 base and J by 8 bases, with 9 bases between them. TCRdb keeps only in-frame clones here, not all; method: immunoSEQ multiplex PCR. The sample consists of more than 550,000 clones, 70% to 90% of them appearing once. These same data were also listed under a study on human thymus T cells.

This TCR was sampled from a girl in the first two years of life with a congenital heart defect. What was sequenced was thymocytes. The rearrangement uses TRBV28 and TRBJ2-7; D gene unclear. The CDR3 nucleotides are TGTGCCAGCAGTTTATCCCTAAGAAAGCAGTACTTC. Amino acids: CASSLSLRKQYF.